Following are 26 T cell receptor beta chains from one sample sequenced in a study of Graves' ophthalmopathy and Graves' hyperthyroidism. The sequenced template was RNA, covering the TCR beta CDR3 region. In the first round, RT-PCR was carried out with HTBI primers, and a multiplex PCR formed the second round. One entry per CDR3 protein results from TCRdb running MiXCR on the multiplex PCR reads. The profile shows fewer than 400,000 distinct CDR3 sequences, 18% of them singletons. Sequenced input: peripheral blood. The receptors were gathered from a woman younger than 30 with Graves' ophthalmopathy.

V usage is TRBV12-3 or TRBV12-4 and J usage is TRBJ1-1; tentatively, D is TRBD1 (6 bases). The ends were cut back, 7 bases at V and 0 bases at J, with 15 bases in the middle. The CDR3 spans 15 residues. DNA of the CDR3: TGTGCCAGCATCCTTACCGGGACAATGAACACTGAAGCTTTCTTT. Its translation: CASILTGTMNTEAFF.

This sequence joins TRBV11-3 and TRBJ2-2, with 7 bases aligning to TRBD1. The germline CDR1 and CDR2 sequences are SGHNT and YENEEA. The junction had 5 bases not matched to a gene; V was cut back by 4 bases and J by 6 bases. CDR3 length: 14 amino acids. CDR3 region: CASSSVGGPGELFF. CDR3 bases: TGTGCCAGCAGCTCGGTAGGGGGCCCCGGGGAGCTGTTTTTT.

In its sample, this clonotype was seen many times. The chain carries TRBV30 and TRBJ1-2; weak D call: TRBD1 (6 bases). CDR3 length: 14 amino acids. CDR1 is GTSNPN and CDR2 is SVGIG in the germline V gene (reference sequence). Trimming took 6 bases from V and 2 from J, leaving 16 bases between them. The CDR3 DNA follows: TGTGCCTGCCCGAGGACAGTTCGCAACTATGGCTACACCTTC. It is translated as CACPRTVRNYGYTF.

Many counts were recorded for this clonotype. The chain is built from TRBV10-3 and TRBJ2-5, with 8 bases aligning to TRBD1. V gave up 8 bases and J gave up 4 bases; unmatched junction bases: 6. The CDR3 has 13 amino acids. Germline loops: CDR1 ENHRY, CDR2 SYGVKD. CDR3 DNA sequence: TGTGCCATCGAAAAAGGACAGGGAGAGACCCAGTACTTC. Residues: CAIEKGQGETQYF.

This clonotype was observed a few times. The rearrangement joins TRBV7-2 to TRBJ1-6, with 9 bases that match TRBD1. Per germline, CDR1 SGHTA and CDR2 FQGNSA. The CDR3 extends over 17 amino acids. J gave up 9 bases and V 0 bases, and 9 bases lay outside the gene matches. The CDR3 DNA is TGTGCCAGCAGCTTAGCCATTCAACAGGGGGCGAGTTCACCCCTCCACTTT. Its translation: CASSLAIQQGASSPLHF.

The CDR3 nucleotides read TGTGCCAGCAGCTTGCCCAGAAGCTCCTACGAGCAGTACTTC. It encodes CASSLPRSSYEQYF. The rearrangement links TRBV12-3 or TRBV12-4 to TRBJ2-7; D uncertain. Trimming stripped 6 bases from V and 0 bases from J, with 12 bases between. CDR3 length: 14 amino acids.

This clonotype was detected ten times or more. The chain links TRBV20-1 to TRBJ2-7, with TRBD1 matching 8 bases. Germline CDR1 and CDR2: DFQATT and SNEGSKA (reference sequence). The CDR3 is 15 residues long. Trimming removed 0 bases from V and 1 base from J; junction bases left unmatched: 5. The CDR3 nucleotides read TGCAGTGCTAGAGATCAAAACAGGGGGTCCTACGAGCAGTACTTC. This codes for CSARDQNRGSYEQYF.

The chain links TRBV6-1 to TRBJ1-1; maybe TRBD1 (6 bases). The germline V gene encodes CDR1 MNHNS and CDR2 SASEGT. The CDR3 contains 13 residues. The V end lost 6 bases, the J end lost 3 bases, and 11 bases lay between the germline ends. The CDR3 reads CASSEQGYTEAFF. CDR3 in DNA: TGTGCCAGCAGCGAACAGGGATACACTGAAGCTTTCTTT.

This clonotype was observed many times. This rearrangement joins TRBV24-1 to TRBJ2-2, with D perhaps matching TRBD2 (6 bases). CDR1 and CDR2 from the germline V gene are KGHDR and SFDVKD. The CDR3 is made up of 13 amino acids. With 9 bases removed from V and 0 bases from J, the gap between germline ends came to 7 bases. The CDR3 is CATGTPNTGELFF. Here the CDR3 DNA reads TGTGCCACCGGGACTCCGAACACCGGGGAGCTGTTTTTT.

This clonotype has at least ten counts. The genes are TRBV18 and TRBJ2-7; no definite D call. Per germline, CDR1 KGHSH and CDR2 LQKENI. V lost 6 bases to trimming and J lost 0 bases, with 15 bases between them. This CDR3 is built from 15 residues. CDR3 loop: CASSPKPGPSYEQYF. In DNA, the CDR3 is TGTGCCAGCTCGCCTAAACCAGGCCCCTCCTACGAGCAGTACTTC.

The chain has TRBV7-2 and TRBJ2-4, with 7 bases aligning to TRBD1. With 5 bases clipped from V and 0 bases from J, the junction kept 4 bases outside the gene matches. The CDR3 totals 15 residues. The V gene's germline CDR1 is SGHTA and CDR2 FQGNSA. The CDR3 bases are TGTGCCAGCAGCCGGGGACAGATAGCCAAAAACATTCAGTACTTC. Protein product: CASSRGQIAKNIQYF.

This rearrangement joins TRBV6-5 to TRBJ2-7; D is tentatively TRBD1 or TRBD2 (6 bases each). V was cut by 1 base and J by 6 bases, with 16 bases left in between. The CDR3 has 15 residues. The germline V gene has CDR1 MNHEY and CDR2 SVGAGI. The CDR3 coding sequence is TGTGCCAGCAGTTACTACCGGGGGCTCCGGAGCGAGCAGTACTTC. Protein sequence: CASSYYRGLRSEQYF.

The rearrangement joins TRBV6-5 to TRBJ2-5; 7 positions agree with TRBD2. After removal of 1 base from V and 2 bases from J, the junction contained 1 base not matched to a gene. Germline assignment: CDR1 MNHEY and CDR2 SVGAGI. The CDR3 spans 14 residues. The CDR3 nucleotides are TGTGCCAGCAGTTACTGGGACTATCAAGAGACCCAGTACTTC. Its translation is CASSYWDYQETQYF.

This clonotype was recorded at least ten times. V usage is TRBV28 and J usage is TRBJ1-6; maybe TRBD1 (5 bases). V lost 6 bases, J lost 8 bases, and 17 bases lay in between. The germline CDR1 and CDR2 sequences are MDHEN and SYDVKM. The CDR3 spans 15 residues. This CDR3 reads CASSSWGGIDSPLHF. Here the CDR3 DNA reads TGTGCCAGCAGCTCTTGGGGGGGGATTGATTCACCCCTCCACTTT.

This clonotype was observed many times. The gene calls are TRBV4-3 and TRBJ2-2, with D possibly TRBD2 on 5 matching bases. Germline CDR1 LGHNA, CDR2 YSLEER. The CDR3 consists of 14 residues. V lost 1 base to trimming and J lost 3 bases, with 6 bases between them. The CDR3 loop is CASSQGEYTGELFF. In DNA form, the CDR3 reads TGCGCCAGCAGCCAAGGGGAGTACACCGGGGAGCTGTTTTTT.

The chain uses TRBV7-9 and TRBJ2-5; tentatively, D is TRBD2 (5 bases). Germline lookup yields CDR1 SEHNR and CDR2 FQNEAQ (reference sequence). V was pared by 0 bases and J by 1 base, with 9 bases between. The CDR3 length is 15 residues. CDR3 region: CASSLAGRVQETQYF. CDR3 in DNA: TGTGCCAGCAGCTTAGCAGGGCGGGTCCAAGAGACCCAGTACTTC.

This clonotype was observed at least ten times. The chain is built from TRBV15 and TRBJ1-6; D possibly corresponds to TRBD1 (5 bases). Germline V lookup: CDR1 LNHNV, CDR2 YYDKDF (reference sequence). V lost 1 base and J 9 bases, leaving 10 bases between the germline ends. The CDR3 consists of 14 residues. CDR3 protein: CATSRGDASSPLHF. The CDR3 DNA reads TGTGCCACCAGCAGAGGGGACGCTTCTTCACCCCTCCACTTT.

In its sample, this clonotype was seen many times. CDR3 coding DNA: TGTGCCAGTGACAGGTCTCTCAATCAGCCCCAGCATTTT. Amino acids: CASDRSLNQPQHF. The chain employs TRBV28 and TRBJ1-5, with D tentatively TRBD1 (6 bases). CDR3 size: 13 residues. Germline-derived CDR1 and CDR2 are MDHEN and SYDVKM. Trimming took 9 bases from V and 3 from J, leaving 12 bases between them.

This clonotype showed up many times. The chain links TRBV6-1 to TRBJ1-6; 7 bases map to TRBD1. Germline loops: CDR1 MNHNS, CDR2 SASEGT. J was trimmed by 0 bases and V by 3 bases; bases with no gene match: 8. The CDR3 has 18 amino acids. CDR3 bases: TGTGCCAGCAGTGAGGCTACAGGGGCTGACTCCTATAATTCACCCCTCCACTTT. This codes for CASSEATGADSYNSPLHF.

This clonotype was seen ten or more times. The chain has TRBV12-3 or TRBV12-4 and TRBJ1-5; 8 nucleotides match TRBD1. CDR3 length: 14 residues. The V gene end was trimmed by 6 bases and the J gene end by 4 bases; junction bases not matched to a gene: 5. Here the CDR3 reads CASRIGTGNQPQHF. The CDR3 region has the DNA TGTGCCAGCAGGATAGGGACAGGTAATCAGCCCCAGCATTTT.

This clonotype has more than one count but fewer than ten. The V gene is TRBV6-2 or TRBV6-3, the J gene TRBJ1-5, with TRBD1 identical over 7 bases. This CDR3 is built from 21 residues. Germline V CDR1 and CDR2: MNHEY, SVGEGT. Trimming removed 2 bases from V and 0 bases from J; junction bases left unmatched: 19. The CDR3 nucleotides are TGTGCCAGCAGTTACCGGCGGGACAGAAATATGAGGATAGGTAGCAATCAGCCCCAGCATTTT. It is translated as CASSYRRDRNMRIGSNQPQHF.

V gene TRBV6-1 combines with J gene TRBJ1-3; perhaps TRBD1 as D (5 bases). Germline-derived CDR1 and CDR2 are MNHNS and SASEGT. This CDR3 spans 14 amino acids. The V and J ends lost 5 bases and 4 bases respectively, with 12 bases between them. The CDR3 sequence is CASSPRRGGNTIYF. DNA of the CDR3: TGTGCCAGCAGTCCCCGGCGGGGGGGAAACACCATATATTTT.

In its sample, this clonotype was seen many times. This chain uses TRBV7-9 with TRBJ1-2, with 9 bases identical to TRBD1. The CDR3 runs 14 residues. Trimming cost V 3 bases and J 3 bases; bases outside gene matches: 2. Germline V CDR1 and CDR2: SEHNR, FQNEAQ (reference sequence). Here the CDR3 DNA reads TGTGCCAGCAGCTTCGACAGGGGGGACTATGGCTACACCTTC. Protein product: CASSFDRGDYGYTF.

This clonotype was detected ten times or more. The rearrangement uses TRBV7-9 and TRBJ1-1, with D perhaps TRBD1 (6 bases). This CDR3 is 15 amino acids long. Between the trimmed V and J ends, which lost 1 base and 5 bases, there was a span of 14 bases. The germline CDR1 and CDR2 sequences are SEHNR and FQNEAQ (reference sequence). As DNA, the CDR3 is TGTGCCAGCAGCTTAGGCAGCCGGAGGGGGACTGAAGCTTTCTTT. Protein product: CASSLGSRRGTEAFF.

This clonotype was counted many times. The V gene is TRBV20-1, the J gene TRBJ1-6; D possibly corresponds to TRBD1 (5 bases). This CDR3 comprises 15 residues. V lost 0 bases and J lost 5, with 11 bases in between. From germline, CDR1 is DFQATT and CDR2 SNEGSKA (reference sequence). The CDR3 DNA reads as TGCAGTGCTAGAGACGCGGGACCTAATAATTCACCCCTCCACTTT. Translation gives CSARDAGPNNSPLHF.

This clonotype has a count of ten or more. The CDR3 DNA is TGTGCCAGCACCGGAGCGGGACGGTACGAGCAGTACTTC. It codes for CASTGAGRYEQYF. The gene calls are TRBV7-2 and TRBJ2-7; 7 positions match TRBD2. The trim removed 7 bases at V and 4 bases at J, leaving 7 bases unmatched. This CDR3 has 13 amino acids. Germline V gene data show CDR1 as SGHTA and CDR2 as FQGNSA.